These T cell receptor beta chains were read from a single sample in a study of beta chain features in type 1 diabetes. Repertoires were generated with immunoSEQ multiplex PCR, while TCRdb's copy carries only in-frame clones and drops some. The sample shows 200,000 to 300,000 clones, 14% of them seen only once. Material for sequencing was naive CD4+ T cells from blood. All receptors come from a woman aged 40 to 55 in good health. The CDR3 runs from the conserved cysteine through the conserved F or W. The order of the fields is CDR3 DNA, CDR3 protein, clone size, V gene, J gene, D gene. The D gene is left open where the match is weak. A clone size is listed for some rows: how often the clone was seen (once, few, many), or a class if it is expanded.

DNA: TGCGCCAGCAGCTCGGGGACAGGGGGCGGAGGTCAGCCCCAGCATTTT; CDR3: CASSSGTGGGGQPQHF; size: few; V: TRBV5-1; J: TRBJ1-5; D: TRBD1
DNA: TGTGCCAGCAGCTTGGGACAAATGGGCACTGAAGCTTTCTTT; CDR3: CASSLGQMGTEAFF; size: few; V: TRBV5-6; J: TRBJ1-1; D: .
DNA: TGTGCCAGCACTGCGACAGGGGGCGGCTACGAGCAGTACTTC; CDR3: CASTATGGGYEQYF; size: .; V: TRBV21-1; J: TRBJ2-7; D: .
DNA: TGTGCCAGCAGCTTGGGACTAGGGGTAGGAAATGAGCAGTTCTTC; CDR3: CASSLGLGVGNEQFF; size: .; V: TRBV7-2; J: TRBJ2-1; D: TRBD2
DNA: TGTGCCAGCAGCCCACAAGACAGGGTCCAAGAGACCCAGTACTTC; CDR3: CASSPQDRVQETQYF; size: few; V: TRBV9; J: TRBJ2-5; D: TRBD1
DNA: TGTGCCAGCAACCTCGGGACTAGCGCTTCCTACGAGCAGTACTTC; CDR3: CASNLGTSASYEQYF; size: .; V: TRBV6-6; J: TRBJ2-7; D: TRBD2
DNA: TGTGCCAGCAGCTTAGGTGGCTTAGCCAAAAACATTCAGTACTTC; CDR3: CASSLGGLAKNIQYF; size: .; V: TRBV11-2; J: TRBJ2-4; D: .
DNA: TGTGCCAGCAGTTACAGGGTGGGGAGCACTGAAGCTTTCTTT; CDR3: CASSYRVGSTEAFF; size: .; V: TRBV6-5; J: TRBJ1-1; D: .
DNA: TGTGCCAGCAGCTTGGGGTCTAGCGGGGGGGCAGCGAAGACCCAGTACTTC; CDR3: CASSLGSSGGAAKTQYF; size: .; V: TRBV5-4; J: TRBJ2-5; D: TRBD2
DNA: TGTGCCAGCAGGCGACCCAGGGTGGGCACTGAAGCTTTCTTT; CDR3: CASRRPRVGTEAFF; size: few; V: TRBV5-5; J: TRBJ1-1; D: .
DNA: TGTGCCAGCCGTCAAAGGGGGTTGGGGGACTACAACTCCTACGAGCAGTACTTC; CDR3: CASRQRGLGDYNSYEQYF; size: .; V: TRBV27; J: TRBJ2-7; D: .
DNA: TGTGCCAGCAGTCGGACACCAAGGGTCCCCTACGAGCAGTACTTC; CDR3: CASSRTPRVPYEQYF; size: .; V: TRBV5-6; J: TRBJ2-7; D: .
DNA: TGTGCCAGCAGCTTGACGCGGGACCCCTACAATGAGCAGTTCTTC; CDR3: CASSLTRDPYNEQFF; size: few; V: TRBV5-6; J: TRBJ2-1; D: .
DNA: TGTGCCAGCAGTTTCCTCCCGGGGGTTCGCACAGATACGCAGTATTTT; CDR3: CASSFLPGVRTDTQYF; size: .; V: TRBV27; J: TRBJ2-3; D: .
DNA: TGTGCCAGCAGTTTATACAGGGGCCCCGACTATGGCTACACCTTC; CDR3: CASSLYRGPDYGYTF; size: few; V: TRBV27; J: TRBJ1-2; D: TRBD1
DNA: TGTGCCAGCAGCTCCCCTGGGGAGCTGTTTTTT; CDR3: CASSSPGELFF; size: .; V: TRBV5-4; J: TRBJ2-2; D: .
DNA: TGTGCCAGCAGCGGGTTCGGTTTACGGGGGGCTTCCTACAATGAGCAGTTCTTC; CDR3: CASSGFGLRGASYNEQFF; size: few; V: TRBV7-2; J: TRBJ2-1; D: .
DNA: TGTGCCAGCAGCTTACCAAACAGGGGGCTTAGTAACATTCAGTACTTC; CDR3: CASSLPNRGLSNIQYF; size: .; V: TRBV11-2; J: TRBJ2-4; D: TRBD1
DNA: TGTGCCAGTAGTATTTCAGGGGGACGGAGTGAGACCCAGTACTTC; CDR3: CASSISGGRSETQYF; size: .; V: TRBV19; J: TRBJ2-5; D: TRBD1
DNA: TGTGCCAGCAGAATCGGGGGGGCCGTCTACAATGAGCAGTTCTTC; CDR3: CASRIGGAVYNEQFF; size: .; V: TRBV5-4; J: TRBJ2-1; D: TRBD2
DNA: TGTGCCAGCAGCTCCCCTCCCGCACACGGGGAGCTGTTTTTT; CDR3: CASSSPPAHGELFF; size: .; V: TRBV7-2; J: TRBJ2-2; D: .
DNA: TGCGCCAGCAGCTTGAGGGGGTACGCTGAAGCTTTCTTT; CDR3: CASSLRGYAEAFF; size: few; V: TRBV5-1; J: TRBJ1-1; D: .
DNA: TGCGCCAGCATCACGGGGCGGGGAGACCAAGAGACCCAGTACTTC; CDR3: CASITGRGDQETQYF; size: few; V: TRBV5-1; J: TRBJ2-5; D: .
DNA: TGTGCCAGCTCACCCCCAGGGGCCTACGAGCAGTACTTC; CDR3: CASSPPGAYEQYF; size: .; V: TRBV18; J: TRBJ2-7; D: .
DNA: TGTGCCAGTAACCCGGGACAGACCTTCTATGAGCAAGAGACCCAGTACTTC; CDR3: CASNPGQTFYEQETQYF; size: .; V: TRBV7-9; J: TRBJ2-5; D: TRBD1
DNA: TGCGCCAGCAGCCAAGTTCTAGGCAATCAGCCCCAGCATTTT; CDR3: CASSQVLGNQPQHF; size: few; V: TRBV4-1; J: TRBJ1-5; D: .
DNA: TGTGCCAGCAGCTTCACCAGGGTCCACGAGCAGTACTTC; CDR3: CASSFTRVHEQYF; size: few; V: TRBV5-8; J: TRBJ2-7; D: .
DNA: TGTGCTAGCAGCCCAGGGACAACGAACACCGGGGAGCTGTTTTTT; CDR3: CASSPGTTNTGELFF; size: .; V: TRBV7-7; J: TRBJ2-2; D: .
DNA: TGTGCCAGCAGCTTACCCGACAGGGAGGCCTATGGCTACACCTTC; CDR3: CASSLPDREAYGYTF; size: .; V: TRBV7-9; J: TRBJ1-2; D: TRBD1
DNA: TGCGCCAGCAGCCAAGATTTGGCCTTCTCCTACGAGCAGTACTTC; CDR3: CASSQDLAFSYEQYF; size: few; V: TRBV4-3; J: TRBJ2-7; D: .
DNA: TGCGCCAGCAGCTTGGTGGCCAATGAGCAGTTCTTC; CDR3: CASSLVANEQFF; size: few; V: TRBV5-1; J: TRBJ2-1; D: .